This T cell receptor beta chain was retrieved from a study of shared clonotypes between healthy human individuals. Study at large: The study enrolled a couple of women and a few men aged 18 to 49. Three CD4 naive, three CD4 memory, two CD8 naive and one CD8 memory plate were used per donor. Notes on the study in general: The sharing of about 5% of naive CD4 clonotypes was seen across a handful of donors.

Source study methods: ImmunoSEQ output lacked quality scores and full-length reads, limiting matched filtering. Clones were sequenced by immunoSEQ multiplex PCR, and TCRdb holds only the in-frame ones, with some missing. The DNA was the basis for D and trimming; V, J and clone size are from that table. The data hold roughly 520,000 clones, with roughly 95% observed a single time. Notes on this clone: Its antigen is as yet unknown.

The CDR3 has 11 residues. V shed 3 bases and J shed 14 bases, with 11 bases lying between them. The germline V gene has CDR1 DFQATT and CDR2 SNEGSKA (reference sequence). This clonotype was sampled from a young woman in good health. The sample consisted of naive CD4+ T cells sorted from blood. Subset specified: CD45RA+ positively selected. The genes are TRBV20-1 and TRBJ1-6; maybe TRBD1 (5 bases). In nucleotides, the CDR3 is TGCAGTGCTAGCAGGGAGAGGTCCCTCCACTTT. This sequence encodes CSASRERSLHF.